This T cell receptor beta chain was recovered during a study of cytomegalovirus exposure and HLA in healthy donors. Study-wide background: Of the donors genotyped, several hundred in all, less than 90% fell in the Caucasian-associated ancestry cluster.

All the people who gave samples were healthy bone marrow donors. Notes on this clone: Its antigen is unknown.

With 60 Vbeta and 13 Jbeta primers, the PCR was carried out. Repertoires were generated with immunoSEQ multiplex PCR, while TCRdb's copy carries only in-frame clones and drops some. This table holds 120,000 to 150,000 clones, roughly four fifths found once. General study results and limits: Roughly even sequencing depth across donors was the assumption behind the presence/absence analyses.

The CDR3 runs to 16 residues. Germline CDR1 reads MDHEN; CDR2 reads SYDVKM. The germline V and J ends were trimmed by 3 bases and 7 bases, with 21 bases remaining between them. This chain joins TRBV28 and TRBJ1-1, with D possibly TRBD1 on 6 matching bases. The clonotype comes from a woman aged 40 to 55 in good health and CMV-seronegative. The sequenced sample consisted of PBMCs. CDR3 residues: CASSLGAMGSYGEAFF. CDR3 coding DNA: TGTGCCAGCAGTTTGGGGGCGATGGGGTCATACGGTGAAGCTTTCTTT. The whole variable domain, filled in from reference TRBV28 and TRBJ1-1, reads DVKVTQSSRYLVKRTGEKVFLECVQDMDHENMFWYRQDPGLGLRLIYFSYDVKMKEKGDIPEGYSVSREKKERFSLILESASTNQTSMYLCASSLGAMGSYGEAFFGQGTRLTVV.